One sample yielded the 25 T cell receptor beta chains listed below, sequenced in a study of cytomegalovirus exposure and HLA in healthy donors. Sequencing used immunoSEQ multiplex PCR; TCRdb keeps in-frame clones, though not all of them. The sample consists of about 160,000 clones, 85% to 90% of them appearing once. Material for sequencing was PBMCs. The receptors derive from a man younger than 35 in good health and CMV-seropositive.

The chain recombines TRBV7-9 with TRBJ2-3, with D perhaps TRBD2 (6 bases). Trimming took 5 bases from V and 0 from J, leaving 12 bases between them. Germline V gene data show CDR1 as SEHNR and CDR2 as FQNEAQ (reference sequence). This CDR3 is built from 15 residues. In nucleotides, the CDR3 is TGTGCCAGCAGCGCTTTGGGGGGAAGCACAGATACGCAGTATTTT. Protein product: CASSALGGSTDTQYF.

V usage is TRBV4-2 and J usage is TRBJ2-7; 8 nucleotides match TRBD2. This CDR3 has 17 amino acids. V lost 0 bases, J lost 4 bases, and 11 bases stayed unmatched. Germline loops: CDR1 LGHNA, CDR2 YNFKEQ. DNA of the CDR3: TGTGCCAGCAGCCAAGATGGTACGACTAGCGCGCAGTACGAGCAGTACTTC. Amino acid sequence: CASSQDGTTSAQYEQYF.

This chain connects TRBV7-3 to TRBJ2-1; TRBD2 matches at 7 bases. Germline CDR1 and CDR2: SGHTA and FQGTGA. The CDR3 loop spans 15 amino acids. The J segment lost 4 bases and the V segment lost 3 bases, leaving 6 bases of the junction unmatched. The CDR3 region is CASSFGASGYNEQFF. In DNA form, the CDR3 reads TGTGCCAGCAGCTTTGGGGCTAGCGGATACAATGAGCAGTTCTTC. Supplemented by reference TRBV7-3 and TRBJ2-1, the full variable domain reads GAGVSQTPSNKVTEKGKYVELRCDPISGHTALYWYRQSLGQGPEFLIYFQGTGAADDSGLPNDRFFAVRPEGSVSTLKIQRTERGDSAVYLCASSFGASGYNEQFFGPGTRLTVL.

The chain couples TRBV5-1 to TRBJ1-2; TRBD1 aligns across 7 bases. J was trimmed by 6 bases and V by 0 bases; bases with no gene match: 5. CDR1 SGHRS and CDR2 YFSETQ come from the germline V gene. This CDR3 has 14 amino acids. The chain's CDR3 is CASSLGQGGDGYTF. The CDR3 region has the DNA TGCGCCAGCAGCTTGGGGCAGGGGGGTGATGGCTACACCTTC.

The chain recombines TRBV5-1 with TRBJ1-3; perhaps TRBD1 as D (5 bases). V lost 3 bases to trimming and J lost 3 bases, with 16 bases between them. Germline assignment: CDR1 SGHRS and CDR2 YFSETQ. CDR3 length: 16 residues. The CDR3 sequence: CASSSQYRGSGNTIYF. The CDR3 DNA reads TGCGCCAGCAGCTCGCAATATCGGGGGAGTGGAAACACCATATATTTT.

The V and J genes are TRBV6-5 and TRBJ2-2, with TRBD2 as a possible D gene (5 bases). The CDR3 sequence is 15 residues long. Between the trimmed V and J ends, which lost 2 bases and 5 bases, there was a span of 12 bases. The germline V gene encodes CDR1 MNHEY and CDR2 SVGAGI. The CDR3 here is CASSYVAERTGELFF. In nucleotides, the CDR3 is TGTGCCAGCAGTTACGTTGCTGAGCGGACCGGGGAGCTGTTTTTT.

The chain has TRBV4-1 and TRBJ2-5; tentative D call: TRBD1 (6 bases). This CDR3 region has 15 residues. V lost 3 bases, J lost 4 bases, and 15 bases lay in between. Germline values: CDR1 MGHRA, CDR2 YSYEKL. The CDR3: CASSQRAGAAETQYF. CDR3 bases: TGCGCCAGCAGCCAGAGGGCAGGGGCGGCAGAGACCCAGTACTTC.

This chain connects TRBV5-1 to TRBJ2-1; TRBD2 is a possible D gene (6 bases). CDR3 length: 15 amino acids. Per germline, CDR1 SGHRS and CDR2 YFSETQ. Trimming removed 4 bases at V and 4 bases at J, with 15 bases between. The CDR3 DNA follows: TGCGCCAGCAGCATGGGTAGCGGAGGGTACAATGAGCAGTTCTTC. Translating gives CASSMGSGGYNEQFF.

The V gene is TRBV19, the J gene TRBJ2-7; the D is unclear. Between the trimmed V and J ends, which lost 1 base and 0 bases, there was a span of 7 bases. This CDR3 has 14 residues. CDR1 is LNHDA, CDR2 SQIVND, per germline (reference sequence). DNA of the CDR3: TGTGCCAGTAGTATAGGGCTGTCCTCCTACGAGCAGTACTTC. Its protein product is CASSIGLSSYEQYF. Full variable domain (missing parts from reference TRBV19 and TRBJ2-7): DGGITQSPKYLFRKEGQNVTLSCEQNLNHDAMYWYRQDPGQGLRLIYYSQIVNDFQKGDIAEGYSVSREKKESFPLTVTSAQKNPTAFYLCASSIGLSSYEQYFGPGTRLTVT.

This clone appeared a few times. The genes are TRBV6-5 and TRBJ1-1; D call uncertain. The ends were cut back, 2 bases at V and 5 bases at J, with 12 bases in the middle. The CDR3 is made up of 14 amino acids. Germline V gene sequence: CDR1 MNHEY, CDR2 SVGAGI. CDR3 loop: CASSYRGFGTEAFF. CDR3 sequence (DNA): TGTGCCAGCAGTTACCGCGGATTCGGGACTGAAGCTTTCTTT.

The chain links TRBV27 to TRBJ2-1, with D maybe TRBD2 (6 bases). CDR1 is MNHEY and CDR2 is SMNVEV in the germline V gene (reference sequence). Trimming cost V 0 bases and J 4 bases, with 10 bases left between them. The CDR3 totals 15 residues. The CDR3 loop reads CASSLSAGLYNEQFF. The CDR3 DNA sequence: TGTGCCAGCAGTTTATCTGCGGGACTGTACAATGAGCAGTTCTTC.

The CDR3 reads CASSILQGFGQPQHF. CDR3 nucleotides: TGTGCCAGCAGTATCCTACAGGGGTTTGGTCAGCCCCAGCATTTT. The chain carries TRBV2 and TRBJ1-5; 7 nucleotides align to TRBD1. The trim removed 5 bases at V and 6 bases at J, leaving 10 bases unmatched. The CDR3 spans 15 residues. Per germline, CDR1 SNHLY and CDR2 FYNNEI.

The CDR3 DNA sequence: TGCGCCAGCAGCTTGGGTGCGGAGATATACGAGCAGTACTTC. Translation: CASSLGAEIYEQYF. The chain is built from TRBV5-1 and TRBJ2-7, with no clear D. V was cut by 0 bases and J by 4 bases, with 11 bases left in between. Germline assignment: CDR1 SGHRS and CDR2 YFSETQ. The CDR3 consists of 14 residues.

This rearrangement joins TRBV6-1 to TRBJ2-1, with D tentatively TRBD1 (5 bases). V dropped 5 bases and J dropped 4 bases, with 15 bases sitting between them. This CDR3 has 15 residues. CDR1 is MNHNS and CDR2 is SASEGT in the germline V gene. This CDR3 is CASSTQGWGYNEQFF. CDR3 bases: TGTGCCAGCAGTACCCAGGGTTGGGGTTACAATGAGCAGTTCTTC.

This sequence joins TRBV4-1 and TRBJ2-5; TRBD2 agrees at 9 bases. CDR1 and CDR2 (germline): MGHRA, YSYEKL. This CDR3 is 17 amino acids long. The V gene end was trimmed by 1 base and the J gene end by 1 base; junction bases not matched to a gene: 7. The CDR3 loop is CASSQGVVSGSQETQYF. CDR3 nucleotide sequence: TGCGCCAGCAGCCAAGGGGTGGTTAGCGGGAGCCAAGAGACCCAGTACTTC.

The chain employs TRBV27 and TRBJ2-7; 8 positions match TRBD2. Trimming removed 4 bases from V and 3 bases from J; junction bases left unmatched: 5. The CDR3 spans 14 residues. Germline V gene sequence: CDR1 MNHEY, CDR2 SMNVEV (reference sequence). The CDR3 loop reads CASSSSGSSYEQYF. CDR3 DNA: TGTGCCAGCAGTTCGAGCGGGAGTAGCTACGAGCAGTACTTC.

The chain carries TRBV4-2 and TRBJ2-1; 13 bases are shared with TRBD2. The CDR3 sequence is 18 residues long. The germline CDR1 and CDR2 sequences are LGHNA and YNFKEQ. V lost 6 bases and J lost 4; bases outside the gene matches: 12. The CDR3 bases are TGTGCCAGCAGTCCAAGGCGTGGGACTAGCGGGACGTACAATGAGCAGTTCTTC. Protein sequence: CASSPRRGTSGTYNEQFF.

The rearrangement uses TRBV5-1 and TRBJ1-3; 9 bases are a match to TRBD1. Germline V gene data show CDR1 as SGHRS and CDR2 as YFSETQ. With V trimmed by 0 bases and J by 2 bases, 6 bases remained unmatched. This CDR3 is 17 amino acids long. CDR3 region: CASSLGDRAFTGNTIYF. The DNA of the CDR3 is TGCGCCAGCAGCTTGGGGGACAGGGCCTTTACTGGAAACACCATATATTTT.

The chain has TRBV29-1 and TRBJ2-1; 11 nucleotides align to TRBD2. The CDR3 covers 14 residues. The J segment lost 0 bases and the V segment lost 7 bases, leaving 2 bases of the junction unmatched. In germline, CDR1 is SQVTM, CDR2 ANQGSEA. As DNA, the CDR3 is TGCAGCGCCACTAGCGGGAGCTCCTACAATGAGCAGTTCTTC. Translated: CSATSGSSYNEQFF.

This clone was found a few times. The chain has TRBV27 and TRBJ2-7; D is ambiguous. The CDR3 contains 14 residues. Between the trimmed V and J ends, which lost 5 bases and 2 bases, there was a span of 13 bases. The germline gives CDR1 MNHEY, CDR2 SMNVEV (reference sequence). This CDR3 is CASSPYTPPYEQYF. CDR3 bases: TGTGCCAGCAGTCCCTATACGCCTCCCTACGAGCAGTACTTC.

The genes are TRBV7-8 and TRBJ2-1; TRBD2 aligns across 9 bases. The CDR3 covers 15 residues. Unmatched junction bases numbered 3, after V lost 2 bases and J lost 4 bases. Germline V CDR1 and CDR2: SGHVS, FQNEAQ. The CDR3 reads CASSLSLAGYNEQFF. The CDR3 DNA follows: TGTGCCAGCAGCTTAAGTCTAGCGGGATACAATGAGCAGTTCTTC. The variable domain in full, with the rest retrieved from reference TRBV7-8 and TRBJ2-1, is GAGVSQSPRYKVAKRGQDVALRCDPISGHVSLFWYQQALGQGPEFLTYFQNEAQLDKSGLPSDRFFAERPEGSVSTLKIQRTQQEDSAVYLCASSLSLAGYNEQFFGPGTRLTVL.

The V call is TRBV7-9, the J call TRBJ2-2; a possible D gene is TRBD2 (6 bases). V was trimmed by 1 base and J by 4 bases, leaving 13 bases between them. The CDR3 is made up of 16 amino acids. In germline, CDR1 is SEHNR, CDR2 FQNEAQ (reference sequence). For the CDR3, the DNA is TGTGCCAGCAGCTTAGTGGGGGGAGCCGTCACCGGGGAGCTGTTTTTT. Protein product: CASSLVGGAVTGELFF.

The chain has TRBV6-5 and TRBJ2-7, with 11 positions matching TRBD2. CDR3 length: 15 residues. Germline V lookup: CDR1 MNHEY, CDR2 SVGAGI. Trimming cost V 6 bases and J 1 base; bases outside gene matches: 5. The CDR3 loop is CASRLAGGPSYEQYF. Written as DNA, the CDR3 is TGTGCCAGCAGGCTAGCGGGAGGCCCTTCCTACGAGCAGTACTTC.

This sequence joins TRBV12-5 and TRBJ2-7; 12 bases match TRBD2. This CDR3 region has 16 residues. Germline V CDR1 and CDR2: LGHNT, FRNRAP. Trimming at V came to 5 bases and at J to 7 bases, leaving 12 bases not matched to a gene. The CDR3 coding sequence is TGTGCTAGTGGTCTTCGGACTAGCGGGAATCTAGGGGAGCAGTACTTC. The encoded protein is CASGLRTSGNLGEQYF.

The chain uses TRBV19 and TRBJ2-7; 9 bases match TRBD2. CDR1 LNHDA and CDR2 SQIVND come from the germline V gene (reference sequence). Trimming removed 5 bases from V and 4 bases from J; junction bases left unmatched: 15. This CDR3 has 17 residues. CDR3 nucleotide sequence: TGTGCCAGTAGTGAGGCTAGCGGGACGCGGACGGTTTACGAGCAGTACTTC. It yields the protein CASSEASGTRTVYEQYF.